These 12 T cell receptor beta chains originate from one sample sequenced in a study of T cell responses to AZD1222 COVID-19 vaccine. The table came from immunoSEQ multiplex PCR; TCRdb's copy has only in-frame clones and leaves some out. The repertoire has about 150,000 clones, roughly 85% of them found once; the top ten carry 8%. The input for sequencing was peripheral blood, taken on day 0 of AZD1222 vaccination. The source of these receptors is an adult in good health.

This chain links TRBV5-4 with TRBJ1-1, with 10 bases identical to TRBD1. V was clipped by 3 bases and J by 5 bases; unmatched bases: 4. CDR3 length: 14 amino acids. The germline CDR1 and CDR2 sequences are SGHNT and YYREEE (reference sequence). The CDR3: CASSYGQGVTEAFF. Here the CDR3 DNA reads TGTGCCAGCAGCTATGGACAGGGGGTTACTGAAGCTTTCTTT.

CDR3 region: CASSFRGQGWQYF. The CDR3 nucleotides read TGTGCCAGCAGTTTTCGGGGGCAGGGGTGGCAGTACTTC. The chain is built from TRBV28 and TRBJ2-7; tentatively, D is TRBD1 or TRBD2 (6 bases each). CDR3 size: 13 residues. Between the trimmed V and J ends, which lost 3 bases and 9 bases, there was a span of 15 bases. The germline V gene has CDR1 MDHEN and CDR2 SYDVKM.

The chain is built from TRBV5-8 and TRBJ1-5; the D is unclear. The CDR3 length is 14 residues. Deletions cut 4 bases from V and 12 bases from J, with 20 bases between. CDR1 and CDR2 (germline): SGHTS, YDEGEE. The CDR3 region is CASSRGPKAVHQHF. DNA of the CDR3: TGTGCCAGCAGCCGGGGTCCGAAAGCGGTACACCAGCATTTT.

The chain is built from TRBV7-2 and TRBJ2-2, with 8 nucleotides matching TRBD2. Germline CDR1 and CDR2: SGHTA and FQGNSA. V gave up 7 bases and J gave up 5 bases; unmatched junction bases: 6. CDR3 length: 14 amino acids. In DNA, the CDR3 is TGTGCCAGCACCCGGGGGGGCGGAACCGGGGAGCTGTTTTTT. Translating it yields CASTRGGGTGELFF.

The gene calls are TRBV13 and TRBJ2-5, with D perhaps TRBD2 (5 bases). CDR1 is PRHDT, CDR2 FYEKMQ, per germline (reference sequence). The CDR3 runs to 14 residues. Trimming removed 5 bases from V and 5 bases from J, with 15 bases in between. The CDR3 region has the DNA TGTGCCAGCAGCCTCCGCAGCGGTATGGAGACCCAGTACTTC. It encodes CASSLRSGMETQYF.

This sequence joins TRBV6-5 and TRBJ2-7, with D possibly being TRBD1 (6 bases). Germline CDR1 and CDR2: MNHEY and SVGAGI. Trimming took off 5 bases at V and 4 bases at J, with 15 bases between the two ends. The CDR3 sequence is 14 residues long. The CDR3 spells CASSQSGAGYEQYF. CDR3 bases: TGTGCCAGCAGTCAGTCAGGGGCGGGTTACGAGCAGTACTTC.

In its sample, this clone was seen a few times. The V call is TRBV7-9, the J call TRBJ1-1; no firm D call. The CDR3 runs 13 residues. Germline assignment: CDR1 SEHNR and CDR2 FQNEAQ (reference sequence). V lost 9 bases and J lost 0, with 11 bases in between. The CDR3 nucleotides are TGTGCCAGTGGTGGCAGGCTGAACACTGAAGCTTTCTTT. This sequence encodes CASGGRLNTEAFF.

This chain connects TRBV4-1 to TRBJ2-7; D is tentatively TRBD1 or TRBD2 (5 bases each). Between the trimmed V and J ends, which lost 0 bases and 6 bases, there was a span of 12 bases. Per the germline V gene, CDR1 is MGHRA and CDR2 is YSYEKL. This CDR3 is 14 amino acids long. The CDR3, as DNA: TGCGCCAGCAGCCAAGATGGGGGTTGGCGCGAGCAGTACTTC. Amino acid sequence: CASSQDGGWREQYF.

The V call is TRBV6-6, the J call TRBJ1-5, with 7 bases matching TRBD1. From germline, CDR1 is MNHNY and CDR2 SVGAGI (reference sequence). The V segment lost 6 bases and the J segment 4 bases; nucleotides outside the gene matches: 6. The CDR3 is 14 residues long. In nucleotides, the CDR3 is TGTGCCAGCAGGGGGGACAGTAGAAATCAGCCCCAGCATTTT. Protein: CASRGDSRNQPQHF.

The chain combines TRBV6-5 with TRBJ2-7; 8 positions agree with TRBD1. This CDR3 is built from 15 residues. Germline lookup yields CDR1 MNHEY and CDR2 SVGAGI. The V segment lost 2 bases and the J segment 2 bases; nucleotides outside the gene matches: 5. Here the CDR3 reads CASSYQGARPYEQYF. The CDR3 coding sequence is TGTGCCAGCAGTTACCAGGGGGCGAGGCCCTACGAGCAGTACTTC.

This chain connects TRBV11-2 to TRBJ1-1; no clear D gene. The CDR3 has 12 amino acids. Germline lookup yields CDR1 SGHAT and CDR2 FQNNGV. The V end was cut by 2 bases, the J end by 5 bases, with 6 bases between. In DNA form, the CDR3 reads TGTGCCAGCAGCTTAAGTATGACTGAAGCTTTCTTT. Translating gives CASSLSMTEAFF.

This CDR3 reads CASSEDFGTRFF. Here the CDR3 DNA reads TGTGCCAGCAGTGAGGATTTCGGGACGAGGTTTTTT. The rearrangement uses TRBV2 and TRBJ1-4, with TRBD1 as a possible D gene (5 bases). The length of the CDR3 is 12 residues. V was pared by 3 bases and J by 16 bases, with 15 bases between. Looked up from germline, CDR1 is SNHLY and CDR2 is FYNNEI.